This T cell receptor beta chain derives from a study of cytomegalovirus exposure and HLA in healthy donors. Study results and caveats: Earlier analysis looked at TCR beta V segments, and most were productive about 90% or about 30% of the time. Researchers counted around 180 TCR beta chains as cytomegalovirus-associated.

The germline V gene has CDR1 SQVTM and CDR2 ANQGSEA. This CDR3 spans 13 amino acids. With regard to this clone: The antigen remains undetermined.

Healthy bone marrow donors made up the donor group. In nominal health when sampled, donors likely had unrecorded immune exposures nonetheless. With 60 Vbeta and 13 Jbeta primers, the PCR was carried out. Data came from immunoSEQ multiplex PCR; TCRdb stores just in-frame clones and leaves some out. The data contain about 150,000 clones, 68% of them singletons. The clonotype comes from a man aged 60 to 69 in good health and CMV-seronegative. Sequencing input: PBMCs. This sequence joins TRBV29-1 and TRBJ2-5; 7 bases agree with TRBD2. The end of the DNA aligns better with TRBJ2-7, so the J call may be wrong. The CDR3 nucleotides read TGCAGCGTAGAACCAGCGGGATGGGGCGAGCAGTACTTC. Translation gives CSVEPAGWGEQYF.